This T cell receptor beta chain was identified in a study of regulatory T cells in long-lasting Graves disease. Overall study: Graves' disease counted as persistent after over 5 years of antithyroid drugs with positive TSH receptor antibodies.

Concerning this clonotype itself: The target antigen is unknown.

Trimming cost V 1 base and J 4 bases, with 10 bases left between them. This CDR3 has 14 amino acids. The germline gives CDR1 SEHNR, CDR2 FQNEAQ (reference sequence). Study-level points and caveats: Reduced TCR diversity was observed in persistent Graves' patients versus newly diagnosed patients. Preferential use of TRBV28, TRBJ1-2 and TRBJ2-5 was seen in persistent disease.

Time point given: persistent/refractory GD, antithyroid drugs over 5 years with positive TRAb. Extracted RNA from PBMCs served as the source of the TCR library. Graves' disease diagnosis used American Thyroid Association guidelines. Sequencing libraries for TCR beta were prepared with iRepertoire HTBI primers and Arm-PCR of CDR3 regions. TCRdb re-called the multiplex PCR reads with MiXCR, one entry per CDR3 protein. This sample has roughly 470,000 distinct CDR3 sequences, with more than 20% found just once. This receptor was identified in a female donor with Graves disease. The material sequenced was peripheral blood mononuclear cells (PBMCs), taken when the disease was refractory, from a patient treated with antithyroid drugs. This sequence joins TRBV7-9 and TRBJ1-1; no clear D gene. CDR3 nucleotide sequence: TGTGCCAGCAGCTTAGAACTACGGGGCACTGAAGCTTTCTTT. Its translation: CASSLELRGTEAFF.